One sample yielded the 26 T cell receptor beta chains listed below, sequenced in a study of T cell responses to AZD1222 COVID-19 vaccine. Libraries were prepared by immunoSEQ multiplex PCR; TCRdb keeps only in-frame clonotypes and omits some of them. The top ten hold under 60% of the sample, which has around 100,000 clones, roughly 91% seen once. The sequencing used peripheral blood, collected on day 0 of AZD1222 vaccination. These TCRs come from an adult in good health.

This rearrangement joins TRBV5-4 to TRBJ1-2; tentative D call: TRBD1 (5 bases). The ends were cut back, 5 bases at V and 3 bases at J, with 14 bases in the middle. This CDR3 contains 14 residues. Germline CDR1 and CDR2: SGHNT and YYREEE (reference sequence). The CDR3 reads CASSPQGADYGYTF. The CDR3 DNA reads TGTGCCAGCAGTCCCCAAGGGGCGGACTATGGCTACACCTTC.

The CDR3 is CASSFVTGELFF. The CDR3 nucleotides read TGTGCCAGCAGCTTTGTCACCGGGGAGCTGTTTTTT. The V call is TRBV7-2, the J call TRBJ2-2; unclear D gene. This CDR3 comprises 12 residues. CDR1 is SGHTA and CDR2 is FQGNSA in the germline V gene. V lost 3 bases to trimming and J lost 4 bases, with 3 bases between them.

The chain employs TRBV5-4 and TRBJ2-5; D is perhaps TRBD2 (5 bases). The germline V gene has CDR1 SGHNT and CDR2 YYREEE (reference sequence). V was pared by 2 bases and J by 1 base, with 15 bases between. The CDR3 spans 16 residues. CDR3 sequence: CASSLDQRRGQETQYF. CDR3 sequence (DNA): TGTGCCAGCAGCTTAGACCAGCGTCGGGGCCAAGAGACCCAGTACTTC.

The chain has TRBV19 and TRBJ2-1; a weak D match, TRBD2 (6 bases). Germline lookup yields CDR1 LNHDA and CDR2 SQIVND (reference sequence). This CDR3 spans 17 amino acids. The germline V and J ends were trimmed by 10 bases and 0 bases, with 22 bases remaining between them. CDR3 loop: CATGGGGRPLSYNEQFF. The CDR3 DNA is TGTGCCACCGGGGGTGGGGGGAGGCCACTCTCCTACAATGAGCAGTTCTTC.

The CDR3 coding sequence is TGTGCCAGCAGCTCCTCTGAGGGCTACACCTTC. This sequence encodes CASSSSEGYTF. This chain links TRBV5-6 with TRBJ1-2; D not certain. V was clipped by 3 bases and J by 8 bases, with 8 bases between them. The germline gives CDR1 SGHDT, CDR2 YYEEEE. The CDR3 contains 11 residues.

The rearrangement links TRBV5-1 to TRBJ2-4; 8 bases match TRBD2. The CDR3 loop spans 15 amino acids. Trimming took 3 bases from V and 1 from J; bases not matched to a gene: 3. The germline V gene encodes CDR1 SGHRS and CDR2 YFSETQ. CDR3 in DNA: TGCGCCAGCAGCTCGGTAGCGGGGGCCAAAAACATTCAGTACTTC. Amino acids: CASSSVAGAKNIQYF.

The genes are TRBV7-9 and TRBJ2-7; TRBD2 agrees at 13 bases. V shed 4 bases and J 5 bases; nucleotides not matched to a gene: 5. This CDR3 is 15 amino acids long. Germline-derived CDR1 and CDR2 are SEHNR and FQNEAQ (reference sequence). Written as DNA, the CDR3 is TGTGCCAGCAGCTCGACCGGGACTAGCGGGAACGAGCAGTACTTC. Translated: CASSSTGTSGNEQYF.

The chain links TRBV5-5 to TRBJ2-7; D is uncertain. The CDR3 loop spans 13 amino acids. V gave up 2 bases and J gave up 2 bases, with 8 bases separating them. Per germline, CDR1 SGHKS and CDR2 YYEKEE (reference sequence). The CDR3 bases are TGTGCCAGCAGCTTCGCGGACCCCTACGAGCAGTACTTC. Its protein is CASSFADPYEQYF.

The rearrangement links TRBV3-1 (or the pseudogene TRBV3-2) to TRBJ2-7; D is ambiguous. Germline loops: CDR1 LGHDT, CDR2 YNNKEL (reference sequence). CDR3 length: 16 residues. Trimming took 1 base from V and 2 from J, leaving 15 bases between them. In nucleotides, the CDR3 is TGTGCCAGCAGCCAAGCCGCTTCGGGCGGTCCCTACGAGCAGTACTTC. Encoded protein: CASSQAASGGPYEQYF.

This sequence joins TRBV3-1 (or the pseudogene TRBV3-2) and TRBJ2-7; D unresolved. This CDR3 comprises 13 residues. V was pared by 4 bases and J by 5 bases, with 12 bases between. From germline, CDR1 is LGHDT and CDR2 YNNKEL (reference sequence). The CDR3 region is CASSPEGQDEQYF. The CDR3 region has the DNA TGTGCCAGCAGCCCGGAAGGGCAGGACGAGCAGTACTTC.

The rearrangement links TRBV20-1 to TRBJ2-1; D not certain. Per germline, CDR1 DFQATT and CDR2 SNEGSKA (reference sequence). The CDR3 is made up of 11 amino acids. V was cut by 0 bases and J by 3 bases, with 0 bases left in between. In DNA form, the CDR3 reads TGCAGTGCTAGAGACTACAATGAGCAGTTCTTC. Its translation is CSARDYNEQFF.

The V and J genes are TRBV7-3 and TRBJ2-7, with 8 bases identical to TRBD2. The CDR3 consists of 13 residues. Trimming at V came to 4 bases and at J to 7 bases, leaving 6 bases not matched to a gene. Looked up from germline, CDR1 is SGHTA and CDR2 is FQGTGA. The CDR3 loop is CASSSRGGLEQYF. CDR3 DNA sequence: TGTGCCAGCAGCTCCCGGGGGGGGCTTGAGCAGTACTTC.

The rearrangement links TRBV4-1 to TRBJ2-2; the D gene is possibly TRBD2 (6 bases). Germline-derived CDR1 and CDR2 are MGHRA and YSYEKL. Trimming took off 0 bases at V and 9 bases at J, with 14 bases between the two ends. This CDR3 comprises 15 residues. The CDR3 DNA reads as TGCGCCAGCAGCCAAGAAGAAAGGGAGGCGAGGGAGCTGTTTTTT. It is translated as CASSQEEREARELFF.

The chain carries TRBV18 and TRBJ1-5; D remains ambiguous. Trimming pared 2 bases from V and 5 bases from J, leaving 7 bases between. This CDR3 has 13 amino acids. Germline-derived CDR1 and CDR2 are KGHSH and LQKENI. The CDR3 region has the DNA TGTGCCAGCTCACCATCGGCGGATCAGCCCCAGCATTTT. Its translation is CASSPSADQPQHF.

This sequence joins TRBV4-1 and TRBJ1-2; D is possibly TRBD1 (5 bases). V lost 6 bases, J lost 4 bases, and 21 bases lay in between. The CDR3 contains 16 residues. Germline V gene lookup returns CDR1 MGHRA and CDR2 YSYEKL. CDR3 amino acids: CASSTSTAETFYGYTF. The CDR3 nucleotides are TGCGCCAGCAGTACCTCGACAGCGGAGACCTTCTATGGCTACACCTTC.

The J gene is TRBJ2-7, the V gene TRBV7-2; 13 nucleotides align to TRBD2. Unmatched junction bases numbered 10, after V lost 5 bases and J lost 6 bases. The CDR3 contains 16 residues. The germline V gene has CDR1 SGHTA and CDR2 FQGNSA. The CDR3 DNA is TGTGCCAGCAGCACCCGGACTAGCGGGAGATCGGGCGAGCAGTACTTC. Protein product: CASSTRTSGRSGEQYF.

This clone has only one observation. The chain carries TRBV5-6 and TRBJ1-3; TRBD1 matches 9 bases. The CDR3 covers 17 residues. The J segment lost 2 bases and the V segment lost 5 bases, leaving 11 bases of the junction unmatched. Germline V CDR1 and CDR2: SGHDT, YYEEEE. CDR3 loop: CASRMDRGEGAGNTIYF. DNA of the CDR3: TGTGCCAGCAGAATGGACAGGGGAGAAGGAGCTGGAAACACCATATATTTT.

Written as DNA, the CDR3 is TGCAGCGTACAAAAGGGTCAGACCGACTATGGCTACACCTTC. Protein: CSVQKGQTDYGYTF. The J gene is TRBJ1-2, the V gene TRBV29-1; D uncertain. Germline loops: CDR1 SQVTM, CDR2 ANQGSEA. This CDR3 comprises 14 residues. Trimming took 6 bases from V and 3 from J, leaving 17 bases between them.

The chain is built from TRBV10-1 and TRBJ2-4, with TRBD1 matching over 9 bases. V trimming: 3 bases; J trimming: 13 bases; junction bases outside the gene matches: 4. Per the germline V gene, CDR1 is WNHNN and CDR2 is SYGVQD (reference sequence). The CDR3 contains 12 residues. CDR3: CASSDKDRGQYF. The CDR3 nucleotides read TGCGCCAGCAGTGATAAGGACAGGGGACAGTACTTC.

The rearrangement links TRBV7-6 to TRBJ2-5; D is undetermined. Germline values: CDR1 SGHVS, CDR2 FNYEAQ. The CDR3 loop spans 15 amino acids. Trimming left V 1 base short and J 3 bases short, with 12 bases between. CDR3 coding DNA: TGTGCCAGCAGCTTAGTGGTAGGGTGGGAAGAGACCCAGTACTTC. This translates into CASSLVVGWEETQYF.

V and J are TRBV6-5 and TRBJ2-2; 7 nucleotides line up with TRBD1. Germline V gene data show CDR1 as MNHEY and CDR2 as SVGAGI. V shed 4 bases, J shed 5 bases, and the junction held 4 bases outside the gene matches. This CDR3 has 14 amino acids. The CDR3 spells CASSLDRKTGELFF. The DNA of the CDR3 is TGTGCCAGCAGTTTGGACAGGAAAACCGGGGAGCTGTTTTTT.

Turning to this clone: Other DNA sequences within the sample encode an identical CDR3. As DNA, the CDR3 is TGCGCCAGCAGCTTGGCCGGCCGGAGCTCCTACAATGAGCAGTTCTTC. Translating gives CASSLAGRSSYNEQFF. V is TRBV5-1 and J is TRBJ2-1; D remains ambiguous. The length of the CDR3 is 16 residues. Trimming removed 0 bases at V and 0 bases at J, with 10 bases between. The V gene's germline CDR1 is SGHRS and CDR2 YFSETQ. The full variable domain, in which reference TRBV5-1 and TRBJ2-1 provide the parts outside the CDR3, is KAGVTQTPRYLIKTRGQQVTLSCSPISGHRSVSWYQQTPGQGLQFLFEYFSETQRNKGNFPGRFSGRQFSNSRSEMNVSTLELGDSALYLCASSLAGRSSYNEQFFGPGTRLTVL.

The sample holds one count of this clone. The CDR3: CASSFETHDTEAFF. DNA for the CDR3: TGTGCCAGCAGCTTCGAGACTCACGACACTGAAGCTTTCTTT. The chain joins TRBV5-5 to TRBJ1-1; D gene unclear. CDR3 length: 14 amino acids. The V end was cut by 2 bases, the J end by 3 bases, with 11 bases between. Germline CDR1 is SGHKS and CDR2 is YYEKEE (reference sequence). The variable domain in full, with the rest retrieved from reference TRBV5-5 and TRBJ1-1, is DAGVTQSPTHLIKTRGQQVTLRCSPISGHKSVSWYQQVLGQGPQFIFQYYEKEERGRGNFPDRFSARQFPNYSSELNVNALLLGDSALYLCASSFETHDTEAFFGQGTRLTVV.

V and J are TRBV5-1 and TRBJ2-7; a weak D match, TRBD1 (6 bases). Trimming left V 5 bases short and J 7 bases short, with 22 bases between. This CDR3 region has 15 residues. Per the germline V gene, CDR1 is SGHRS and CDR2 is YFSETQ. In DNA form, the CDR3 reads TGCGCCAGCAGTTCGACAGGTCTTTCGCCGGGAGAGCAGTACTTC. Protein product: CASSSTGLSPGEQYF.

The CDR3 region is CATSETGEKLFF. The CDR3 DNA is TGTGCCACCAGTGAAACAGGGGAAAAACTGTTTTTT. The genes are TRBV24-1 and TRBJ1-4, with D possibly matching TRBD1 (6 bases). Germline CDR1 reads KGHDR; CDR2 reads SFDVKD. V lost 4 bases and J lost 8, with 7 bases in between. This CDR3 is built from 12 residues.

This chain connects TRBV20-1 to TRBJ2-2; TRBD1 agrees at 9 bases. With V trimmed by 3 bases and J by 5 bases, 4 bases remained unmatched. The CDR3 contains 14 residues. Per the germline V gene, CDR1 is DFQATT and CDR2 is SNEGSKA (reference sequence). The CDR3 region has the DNA TGCAGTGCTAGTCGACAGGGGGGAACCGGGGAGCTGTTTTTT. Its translation: CSASRQGGTGELFF.